A selection of T cell receptor beta chains follows, all from one sample in a study of cytomegalovirus exposure and HLA in healthy donors. The repertoire was sequenced with immunoSEQ multiplex PCR; TCRdb's copy has only in-frame clones and lacks some. This repertoire shows about 130,000 clones, approximately 83% found once; its top ten account for around 3.5%. The sequencing sample was made of PBMCs. The source of these receptors is a woman in her forties in good health and CMV-seropositive. The CDR3 runs from the conserved cysteine through the conserved F or W. The order of the fields is V gene, clone size, D gene, J gene, CDR3 DNA, CDR3 protein. A D gene is named only where the DNA matches it firmly. Expanded clones get a size class; other rows say once, few or many, or leave the size out.

V gene: TRBV27
clone size: -
D gene: -
J gene: TRBJ2-3
CDR3 DNA: TGTGCCAGCAGTTCCCCTAGCAGCGCTAGCACAGATACGCAGTATTTT
CDR3 protein: CASSSPSSASTDTQYF

V gene: TRBV5-4
clone size: few
D gene: -
J gene: TRBJ2-3
CDR3 DNA: TGTGCCAGCAGCTTGACTCCCACAGATACGCAGTATTTT
CDR3 protein: CASSLTPTDTQYF

V gene: TRBV29-1
clone size: -
D gene: TRBD1
J gene: TRBJ1-1
CDR3 DNA: TGCAGCGAAAAAAGGACAGGTTCGGGCACTGAAGCTTTCTTT
CDR3 protein: CSEKRTGSGTEAFF

V gene: TRBV11-3
clone size: once
D gene: -
J gene: TRBJ2-5
CDR3 DNA: TGTGCCAGCAGCTCCCGAGCCGAGGGAGAGACCCAGTACTTC
CDR3 protein: CASSSRAEGETQYF

V gene: TRBV30
clone size: -
D gene: -
J gene: TRBJ2-3
CDR3 DNA: TGTGCCTGGAGTGGGTTGACGGAGGCATGGACAGATACGCAGTATTTT
CDR3 protein: CAWSGLTEAWTDTQYF

V gene: TRBV27
clone size: -
D gene: -
J gene: TRBJ1-2
CDR3 DNA: TGTGCCAGCAGTTTTGGCTTTCAAAACTATGGCTACACCTTC
CDR3 protein: CASSFGFQNYGYTF

V gene: TRBV11-2
clone size: -
D gene: -
J gene: TRBJ2-1
CDR3 DNA: TGTGCCAGCAGCTTAGATTTGGGGGGGCGGGGGAAGCAGTTCTTC
CDR3 protein: CASSLDLGGRGKQFF

V gene: TRBV27
clone size: -
D gene: -
J gene: TRBJ2-7
CDR3 DNA: TGTGCCAGCAGTTTCGGGATCGCCTCCTACGAGCAGTACTTC
CDR3 protein: CASSFGIASYEQYF

V gene: TRBV7-9
clone size: -
D gene: TRBD2
J gene: TRBJ2-3
CDR3 DNA: TGTGCCAGCAGCTTTCCCGGGACTAGCGGGAGGGCCGCAGATACGCAGTATTTT
CDR3 protein: CASSFPGTSGRAADTQYF

V gene: TRBV7-9
clone size: -
D gene: -
J gene: TRBJ2-1
CDR3 DNA: TGTGCCAGCAGCCCTCCCTCCCCTTCCCATGAGCAGTTCTTC
CDR3 protein: CASSPPSPSHEQFF

V gene: TRBV7-6
clone size: -
D gene: TRBD2
J gene: TRBJ2-7
CDR3 DNA: TGTGCCAGCAGCCCTGGGGGGGTCGAGCAGTACTTC
CDR3 protein: CASSPGGVEQYF

V gene: TRBV7-9
clone size: few
D gene: -
J gene: TRBJ2-7
CDR3 DNA: TGTGCCAGCAGCTTAAGCAGGGTGGGCGAGCAGTACTTC
CDR3 protein: CASSLSRVGEQYF

V gene: TRBV6-5
clone size: -
D gene: TRBD1
J gene: TRBJ2-7
CDR3 DNA: TGTGCCAGCAGTTACGGAACAGGGGCCTACGAGCAGTACTTC
CDR3 protein: CASSYGTGAYEQYF

V gene: TRBV30
clone size: once
D gene: -
J gene: TRBJ1-5
CDR3 DNA: TGTGCCTGGAGTGTACGACAAGTCGATCAGCCCCAGCATTTT
CDR3 protein: CAWSVRQVDQPQHF

V gene: TRBV13
clone size: -
D gene: -
J gene: TRBJ1-5
CDR3 DNA: TGTGCCAGCAGCCTCCGGGGGAGCAATCAGCCCCAGCATTTT
CDR3 protein: CASSLRGSNQPQHF

V gene: TRBV29-1
clone size: few
D gene: TRBD1
J gene: TRBJ1-2
CDR3 DNA: TGCAGCGCCCTGGAAGGGACAGGAGGCTACACCTTC
CDR3 protein: CSALEGTGGYTF

V gene: TRBV28
clone size: -
D gene: TRBD2
J gene: TRBJ2-1
CDR3 DNA: TGTGCCAGCAGAGCCGGGACTAGCCCCTACAATGAGCAGTTCTTC
CDR3 protein: CASRAGTSPYNEQFF

V gene: TRBV7-2
clone size: -
D gene: -
J gene: TRBJ1-4
CDR3 DNA: TGTGCCAGCAGTTCCCGAAATGGGCCCCACCTTGAAAAACTGTTTTTT
CDR3 protein: CASSSRNGPHLEKLFF

V gene: TRBV6-5
clone size: -
D gene: -
J gene: TRBJ1-2
CDR3 DNA: TGTGCCAGCAGTTACTCGGGCAGGGACTATGGCTACACCTTC
CDR3 protein: CASSYSGRDYGYTF

V gene: TRBV7-7
clone size: -
D gene: TRBD2
J gene: TRBJ2-1
CDR3 DNA: TGTGCTAGCAGCTTAGCGGGAGGGCAAGATGAGCAGTTCTTC
CDR3 protein: CASSLAGGQDEQFF

V gene: TRBV19
clone size: -
D gene: -
J gene: TRBJ2-1
CDR3 DNA: TGTGCCAGTAGTATAGACAGCTACAATGAGCAGTTCTTC
CDR3 protein: CASSIDSYNEQFF

V gene: TRBV4-3
clone size: -
D gene: TRBD1
J gene: TRBJ2-7
CDR3 DNA: TGCGCCAGCAGCCAACGGACAGGGAACTACGAGCAGTACTTC
CDR3 protein: CASSQRTGNYEQYF

V gene: TRBV6-6
clone size: -
D gene: TRBD2
J gene: TRBJ2-1
CDR3 DNA: TGTGCCAGCAGTCACCCCCGGACTAGCGCCTACAATGAGCAGTTCTTC
CDR3 protein: CASSHPRTSAYNEQFF

V gene: TRBV4-2
clone size: -
D gene: -
J gene: TRBJ2-1
CDR3 DNA: TGTGCCAGCAGCCTTCTCCCCGGTGAGCAGTTCTTC
CDR3 protein: CASSLLPGEQFF